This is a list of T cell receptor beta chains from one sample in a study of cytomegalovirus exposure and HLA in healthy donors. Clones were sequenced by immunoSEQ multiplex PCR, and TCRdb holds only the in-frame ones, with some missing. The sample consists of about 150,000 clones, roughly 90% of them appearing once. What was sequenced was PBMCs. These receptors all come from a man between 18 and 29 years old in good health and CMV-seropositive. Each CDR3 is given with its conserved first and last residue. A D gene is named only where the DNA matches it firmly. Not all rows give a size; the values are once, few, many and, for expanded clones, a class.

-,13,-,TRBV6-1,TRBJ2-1,CASRDTLYNEQFF,TGTGCCAGCAGGGACACACTGTACAATGAGCAGTTCTTC
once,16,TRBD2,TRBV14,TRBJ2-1,CASSQGGGSSYNEQFF,TGTGCCAGCAGCCAAGGAGGCGGGAGCTCCTACAATGAGCAGTTCTTC
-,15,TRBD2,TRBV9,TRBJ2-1,CASSVGGRVFDEQFF,TGTGCCAGCAGCGTAGGAGGGAGGGTCTTCGATGAGCAGTTCTTC
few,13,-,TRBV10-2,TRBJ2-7,CASRSGTNYEQYF,TGCGCCAGCAGGTCCGGGACAAATTACGAGCAGTACTTC
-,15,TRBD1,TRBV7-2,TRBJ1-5,CASSTNRGVNQPQHF,TGTGCCAGCAGCACTAACAGGGGGGTGAATCAGCCCCAGCATTTT
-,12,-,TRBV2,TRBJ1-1,CASSIQNTEAFF,TGTGCCAGCTCCATCCAAAACACTGAAGCTTTCTTT
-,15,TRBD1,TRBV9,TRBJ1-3,CASSVAGGPGNAIYF,TGTGCCAGCAGCGTGGCAGGGGGCCCTGGAAACGCCATATATTTT
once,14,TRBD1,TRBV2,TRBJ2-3,CASSPGQGRDTQYF,TGTGCCAGCAGCCCTGGACAGGGAAGAGATACGCAGTATTTT
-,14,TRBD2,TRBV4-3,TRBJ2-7,CASSEMGLGNEQYF,TGCGCCAGCAGCGAAATGGGACTAGGCAACGAGCAGTACTTC
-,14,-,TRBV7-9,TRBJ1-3,CASSHRTVGGTIYF,TGTGCCAGCAGCCATAGGACTGTTGGAGGCACCATATATTTT
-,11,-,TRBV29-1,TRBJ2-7,CSAASAYEQYF,TGCAGCGCTGCGTCCGCCTACGAGCAGTACTTC
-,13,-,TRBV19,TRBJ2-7,CASRGANSYEQYF,TGTGCCAGTAGGGGGGCCAATTCCTACGAGCAGTACTTC
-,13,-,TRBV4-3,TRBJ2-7,CASSQERRGEQYF,TGCGCCAGCAGCCAAGAGAGGAGGGGTGAGCAGTACTTC
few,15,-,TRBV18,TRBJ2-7,CASSLLDSATYEQYF,TGTGCCAGCTCACTCCTAGACAGTGCAACCTACGAGCAGTACTTC
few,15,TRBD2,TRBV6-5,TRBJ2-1,CASSPKLAGLNEQFF,TGTGCCAGCAGCCCGAAACTAGCGGGGCTTAATGAGCAGTTCTTC
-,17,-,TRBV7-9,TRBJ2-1,CASSLKAGAVSYNEQFF,TGTGCCAGCAGCTTAAAGGCGGGTGCTGTCTCCTACAATGAGCAGTTCTTC
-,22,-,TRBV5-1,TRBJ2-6,CASSLVGGELYKTFSGANVLTF,TGCGCCAGCAGCTTGGTTGGAGGGGAGTTGTATAAAACTTTCTCTGGGGCCAACGTCCTGACTTTC
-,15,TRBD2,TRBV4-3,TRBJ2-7,CASSQDREDSYEQYF,TGCGCCAGCAGCCAAGATCGGGAGGATTCCTACGAGCAGTACTTC
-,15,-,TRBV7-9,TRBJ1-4,CASSLVGASREKLFF,TGTGCCAGCAGCTTGGTGGGGGCGTCTCGTGAAAAACTGTTTTTT
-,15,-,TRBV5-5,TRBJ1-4,CASSLGRGAREKLFF,TGTGCCAGCAGCTTGGGGCGGGGGGCGCGTGAAAAACTGTTTTTT
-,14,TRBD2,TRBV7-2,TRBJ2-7,CASSRTSGSSEQYF,TGTGCCAGCAGCCGGACTAGCGGGAGTTCCGAGCAGTACTTC
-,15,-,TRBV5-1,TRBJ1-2,CASSLGRTDSGGYTF,TGCGCCAGCAGCTTGGGCCGGACTGACTCGGGGGGCTACACCTTC
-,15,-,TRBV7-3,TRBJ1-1,CASSPVGGVSTEAFF,TGTGCCAGCAGCCCCGTTGGGGGGGTATCCACTGAAGCTTTCTTT
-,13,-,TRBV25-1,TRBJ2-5,CASSEQWCETQYF,TGTGCCAGCAGTGAACAGTGGTGTGAGACCCAGTACTTC
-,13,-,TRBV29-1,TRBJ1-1,CSVVLGKGTEAFF,TGCAGCGTTGTTTTAGGAAAGGGGACTGAAGCTTTCTTT
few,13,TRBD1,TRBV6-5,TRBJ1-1,CASSTGEGAEAFF,TGTGCCAGCTCCACAGGGGAAGGAGCTGAAGCTTTCTTT
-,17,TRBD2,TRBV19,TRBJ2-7,CASSDGLAGGISYEQYF,TGTGCCAGTAGTGACGGACTAGCGGGGGGGATCTCCTACGAGCAGTACTTC
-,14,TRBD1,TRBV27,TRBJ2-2,CASSLAGQAGELFF,TGTGCCAGCAGTTTAGCGGGACAGGCCGGGGAGCTGTTTTTT
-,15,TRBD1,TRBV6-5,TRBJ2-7,CASSPWDRAGYEQYF,TGTGCCAGCAGTCCCTGGGACAGGGCTGGCTACGAGCAGTACTTC
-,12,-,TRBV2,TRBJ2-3,CASSSLVDTQYF,TGTGCCAGCAGTTCCCTCGTCGATACGCAGTATTTT
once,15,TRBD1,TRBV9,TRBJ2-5,CASSAGDRDWETQYF,TGTGCCAGCAGCGCAGGGGACAGGGACTGGGAGACCCAGTACTTC
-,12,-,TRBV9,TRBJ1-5,CASSEGKGPQHF,TGTGCCAGCAGCGAGGGGAAAGGGCCCCAGCATTTT
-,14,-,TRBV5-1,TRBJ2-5,CASSLEGLQETQYF,TGCGCCAGCAGCTTGGAGGGACTTCAAGAGACCCAGTACTTC
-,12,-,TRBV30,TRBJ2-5,CAWRPRVETQYF,TGTGCCTGGAGGCCCAGGGTAGAGACCCAGTACTTC
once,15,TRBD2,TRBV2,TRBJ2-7,CASRNGLAGPYEQYF,TGTGCCAGCAGGAATGGACTAGCGGGACCCTACGAGCAGTACTTC
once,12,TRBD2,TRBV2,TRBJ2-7,CASGGGAYEQYF,TGTGCCAGCGGGGGAGGGGCCTACGAGCAGTACTTC
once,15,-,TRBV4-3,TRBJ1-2,CASSQELGGNYGYTF,TGCGCCAGCAGCCAAGAGCTCGGGGGGAACTATGGCTACACCTTC
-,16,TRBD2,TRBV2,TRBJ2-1,CASTETSGGSYNEQFF,TGTGCCAGCACTGAGACTAGCGGGGGGTCCTACAATGAGCAGTTCTTC
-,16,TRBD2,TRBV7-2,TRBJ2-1,CASSQGGSSSYNEQFF,TGTGCCAGCAGCCAGGGAGGGTCAAGCTCCTACAATGAGCAGTTCTTC
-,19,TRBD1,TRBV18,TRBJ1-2,CASSPLSPQGSQSVYGYTF,TGTGCCAGCTCACCACTGTCCCCACAGGGGAGCCAGTCCGTGTATGGCTACACCTTC
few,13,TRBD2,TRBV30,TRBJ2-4,CAWGREGENIQYF,TGTGCCTGGGGCAGGGAGGGCGAAAACATTCAGTACTTC
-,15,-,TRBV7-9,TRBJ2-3,CASSLVSGTADTQYF,TGTGCCAGCAGCTTAGTATCCGGGACTGCAGATACGCAGTATTTT
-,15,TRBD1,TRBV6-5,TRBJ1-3,CASSWDRVSGNTIYF,TGTGCCAGCAGTTGGGACAGGGTCAGTGGAAACACCATATATTTT
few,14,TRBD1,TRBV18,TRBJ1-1,CASSKTGILGEAFF,TGTGCCAGCTCTAAGACAGGGATTTTGGGTGAAGCTTTCTTT
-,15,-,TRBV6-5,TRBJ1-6,CASSYSYRVHSPLHF,TGTGCCAGCAGTTACTCGTACAGGGTGCATTCACCCCTCCACTTT
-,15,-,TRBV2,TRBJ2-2,CASSLQQGPIGELFF,TGTGCCAGCAGTTTACAACAGGGTCCTATTGGGGAGCTGTTTTTT
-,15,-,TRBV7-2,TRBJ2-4,CASSPPRLSKNIQYF,TGTGCCAGCAGCCCCCCGAGGCTAAGCAAAAACATTCAGTACTTC
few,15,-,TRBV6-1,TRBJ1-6,CASSEASSYNSPLHF,TGTGCCAGCAGTGAAGCTAGCTCCTATAATTCACCCCTCCACTTT
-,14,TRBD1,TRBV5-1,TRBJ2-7,CASSPGTASYEQYF,TGCGCCAGCAGTCCCGGGACAGCATCCTACGAGCAGTACTTC
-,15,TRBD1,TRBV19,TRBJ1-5,CASRGQAYSNQPQHF,TGTGCCAGTAGGGGACAGGCGTATAGCAATCAGCCCCAGCATTTT
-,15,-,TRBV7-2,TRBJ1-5,CASSPEPGSNQPQHF,TGTGCCAGCAGCCCCGAGCCAGGTAGCAATCAGCCCCAGCATTTT
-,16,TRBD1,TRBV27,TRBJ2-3,CASSLGGRTGKDTQYF,TGTGCCAGCAGTTTAGGGGGTAGGACAGGGAAGGATACGCAGTATTTT
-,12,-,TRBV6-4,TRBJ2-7,CASSDATYEQYF,TGTGCCAGCAGTGACGCGACTTACGAGCAGTACTTC
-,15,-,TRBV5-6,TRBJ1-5,CASSLLENSNQPQHF,TGTGCCAGCAGCTTGTTAGAGAATAGCAATCAGCCCCAGCATTTT
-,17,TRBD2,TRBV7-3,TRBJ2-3,CASSPETSGFSTDTQYF,TGTGCCAGCAGCCCGGAGACTAGCGGGTTTAGCACAGATACGCAGTATTTT
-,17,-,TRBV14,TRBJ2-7,CASSQGIPGLVAYEQYF,TGTGCCAGCAGCCAGGGCATACCGGGACTTGTTGCCTACGAGCAGTACTTC
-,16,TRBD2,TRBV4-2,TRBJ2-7,CASSQLAGPRAYEQYF,TGTGCCAGCAGCCAATTAGCGGGACCCCGTGCCTACGAGCAGTACTTC
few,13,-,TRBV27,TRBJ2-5,CASSGNPQETQYF,TGTGCCAGCAGCGGGAATCCCCAAGAGACCCAGTACTTC